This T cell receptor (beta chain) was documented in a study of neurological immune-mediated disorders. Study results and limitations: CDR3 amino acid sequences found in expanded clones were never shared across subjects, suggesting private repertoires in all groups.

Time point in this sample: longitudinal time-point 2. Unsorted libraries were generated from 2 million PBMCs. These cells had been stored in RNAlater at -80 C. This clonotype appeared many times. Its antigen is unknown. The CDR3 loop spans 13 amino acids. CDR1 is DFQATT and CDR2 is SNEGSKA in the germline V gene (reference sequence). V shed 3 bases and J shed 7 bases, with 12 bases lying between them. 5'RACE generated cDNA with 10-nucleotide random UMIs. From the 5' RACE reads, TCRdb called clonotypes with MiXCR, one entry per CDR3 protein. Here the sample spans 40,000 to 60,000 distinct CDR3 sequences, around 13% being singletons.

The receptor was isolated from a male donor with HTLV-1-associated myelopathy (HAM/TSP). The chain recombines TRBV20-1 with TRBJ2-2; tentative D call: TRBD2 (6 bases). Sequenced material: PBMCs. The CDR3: CSASNGGIGELFF. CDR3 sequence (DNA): TGCAGTGCTAGTAACGGGGGAATCGGGGAGCTGTTTTTT.